This T cell receptor (beta chain) emerged from a study of T cell responses to AZD1222 COVID-19 vaccine. The ends were cut back, 9 bases at V and 7 bases at J, with 13 bases in the middle. The CDR3 length is 12 residues. CDR1 is MNHEY, CDR2 SMNVEV, per germline (reference sequence). Broader study findings: Only after the peak T cell response were repertoires sampled.

TCRdb's table, derived via immunoSEQ multiplex PCR, lists solely in-frame clones and lacks some. The table lists about 160,000 clones, 88% of them singletons. Regarding this clone: Its antigen remains unidentified. Other DNA sequences of this sample code for an identical CDR3.

This TCR was sampled from an adult who received the AZD1222 COVID-19 vaccine. The source was peripheral blood, collected 28 days after the second AZD1222 dose. The rearrangement uses TRBV27 and TRBJ1-5; D might be TRBD1 (5 bases). CDR3 sequence: CASQGVGQPQHF. The DNA for the CDR3 is TGTGCCAGTCAGGGTGTCGGACAGCCCCAGCATTTT.